Each of the 3 T cell receptor beta chains below was sequenced from the same sample in a study of T-cell reconstitution after alpha-beta-depleted transplantation in children. This sample's TCRbeta library carried unique molecular identifier barcodes. TCRdb passed the PCR reads through MiXCR, listing each CDR3 protein once. The sample lists more than 45,000 distinct CDR3 sequences, 52% occurring once. The source was peripheral blood, collected before TCRalphabeta/CD19-depleted stem cell transplant. Receptors originate from a boy in the first two years of life with SCID, due to receive a stem cell transplant.

In regard to this clonotype: This sequence may be a read error, since a much larger clone differs from it by one base. This sequence joins TRBV4-3 and TRBJ2-6; D is possibly TRBD1 (6 bases). CDR1 and CDR2 from the germline V gene are LGHNA and YSLEER. The length of the CDR3 is 16 residues. The CDR3 DNA follows: TGCGCCAGCAGCCAAGAGACAGGTACTGGGGCCAACTTCCTGACTTTC. Amino acids: CASSQETGTGANFLTF.

This clonotype came up a few times. The genes are TRBV20-1 and TRBJ2-1; D remains unclear. CDR3 length: 13 residues. Germline V CDR1 and CDR2: DFQATT, SNEGSKA (reference sequence). Deletions cut 6 bases from V and 4 bases from J, with 13 bases between. CDR3 DNA: TGCAGTGCACCGGCTACTGGATACAATGAGCAGTTCTTC. Residues: CSAPATGYNEQFF.

This sequence joins TRBV7-2 and TRBJ1-1, with D tentatively TRBD1 (6 bases). The CDR3 sequence is 15 residues long. Germline loops: CDR1 SGHTA, CDR2 FQGNSA. V was cut by 3 bases and J by 1 base, with 12 bases left in between. CDR3 nucleotides: TGTGCCAGCAGCTTTCAGGGGAATCGGAACACTGAAGCTTTCTTT. It specifies CASSFQGNRNTEAFF.